Shown below are 11 T cell receptor beta chains from a single sample sequenced in a study of CD8 T cells in ankylosing spondylitis. In TCRdb, the 5' RACE reads were re-called with MiXCR into one record per CDR3 protein. Among hundreds of thousands of distinct CDR3 sequences, approximately 24% were seen once, and the ten largest hold under 7%. Sequencing was carried out using blood, either unsorted or a sorted T cell fraction (not recorded which). Receptors were obtained from a male donor with ankylosing spondylitis or in good health (not recorded which).

This rearrangement joins TRBV12-3 or TRBV12-4 to TRBJ2-2, with TRBD2 matching over 9 bases. This CDR3 comprises 16 residues. V lost 6 bases and J lost 6; bases outside the gene matches: 11. The CDR3 DNA sequence: TGTGCCAGCAGCAATAGCGGGAGAGGGGGATCCGGGGAGCTGTTTTTT. This sequence encodes CASSNSGRGGSGELFF.

This clonotype was observed a handful of times. V is TRBV20-1 and J is TRBJ2-2; 12 bases map to TRBD2. This CDR3 region has 17 residues. CDR1 is DFQATT and CDR2 is SNEGSKA in the germline V gene (reference sequence). Trimming at V came to 0 bases and at J to 8 bases, leaving 10 bases not matched to a gene. CDR3 bases: TGCAGTGCTAGAGATATATCAGGACTAGCGGGATGGGGGGAGCTGTTTTTT. As protein: CSARDISGLAGWGELFF.

The chain links TRBV25-1 to TRBJ2-1, with 11 positions matching TRBD2. Per germline, CDR1 MGHDK and CDR2 SYGVNS. The J segment lost 7 bases and the V segment lost 6 bases, leaving 8 bases of the junction unmatched. This CDR3 has 15 residues. For the CDR3, the DNA is TGTGCCAGCAGCGATAGCGGGAGGGCCAGTAATGAGCAGTTCTTC. Translated: CASSDSGRASNEQFF.

In this sample, this clonotype turned up many times. The rearrangement links TRBV5-1 to TRBJ2-2; D gene unclear. Looked up from germline, CDR1 is SGHRS and CDR2 is YFSETQ. This CDR3 is built from 16 residues. Trimming removed 1 base from V and 0 bases from J, with 10 bases in between. CDR3: CASSLLTSANTGELFF. Here the CDR3 DNA reads TGCGCCAGCAGCTTGCTGACCTCCGCGAACACCGGGGAGCTGTTTTTT.

The chain joins TRBV29-1 to TRBJ2-6; D call uncertain. This CDR3 is 15 amino acids long. V was pared by 5 bases and J by 0 bases, with 11 bases between. Germline V gene lookup returns CDR1 SQVTM and CDR2 ANQGSEA. CDR3 DNA sequence: TGCAGCGTTCGCCTTAGCAGCTCTGGGGCCAACGTCCTGACTTTC. Its translation is CSVRLSSSGANVLTF.

The rearrangement joins TRBV20-1 to TRBJ2-3; D remains unclear. Germline V gives CDR1 DFQATT, CDR2 SNEGSKA (reference sequence). The V end was cut by 0 bases, the J end by 2 bases, with 9 bases between. The CDR3 has 14 amino acids. CDR3 sequence: CSARDMKPTDTQYF. CDR3 DNA: TGCAGTGCTAGAGATATGAAGCCCACAGATACGCAGTATTTT.

This clonotype has ten or more counts. The chain carries TRBV29-1 and TRBJ2-1; D gene uncertain. V lost 4 bases and J 4 bases, leaving 14 bases between the germline ends. The CDR3 length is 14 residues. Per the germline V gene, CDR1 is SQVTM and CDR2 is ANQGSEA. The CDR3 nucleotides are TGCAGCGTTGTGGGCGGCCTGGGATACAATGAGCAGTTCTTC. Its translation is CSVVGGLGYNEQFF.

This clonotype was recorded at least ten times. The chain joins TRBV7-2 to TRBJ1-1, with 8 positions matching TRBD1. CDR1 is SGHTA, CDR2 FQGNSA, per germline. V dropped 1 base and J dropped 5; count of bases not matched to a gene: 6. The CDR3 sequence is 15 residues long. The CDR3 bases are TGTGCCAGCAGCTTAGTTACAGGGGGGCAGACTGAAGCTTTCTTT. Translated: CASSLVTGGQTEAFF.

J is TRBJ2-7 and V is TRBV20-1; TRBD2 matches at 7 bases. This CDR3 is built from 17 residues. The V and J ends lost 3 bases and 2 bases, in that order; junction bases with no gene match: 16. CDR1 DFQATT and CDR2 SNEGSKA come from the germline V gene (reference sequence). The CDR3, as DNA: TGCAGTGCTAGCCTCGGGGCTAGCGGTCCAAACCCCTACGAGCAGTACTTC. This gives the protein CSASLGASGPNPYEQYF.

V is TRBV7-3 and J is TRBJ2-2; D is perhaps TRBD2 (6 bases). CDR3 size: 14 residues. Between the trimmed V and J ends, which lost 6 bases and 8 bases, there was a span of 16 bases. Germline loops: CDR1 SGHTA, CDR2 FQGTGA. The CDR3 DNA follows: TGTGCCAGCAGTTTCTCAGGGACTCCGGGGGAGCTGTTTTTT. The encoded protein is CASSFSGTPGELFF.

This chain joins TRBV20-1 and TRBJ2-3, with D hard to call. Germline CDR1 is DFQATT and CDR2 is SNEGSKA (reference sequence). The CDR3 spans 14 residues. V gave up 3 bases and J gave up 0 bases, with 10 bases separating them. CDR3 coding DNA: TGCAGTGCTAGGAAGGGATCTAGCACAGATACGCAGTATTTT. Its protein product is CSARKGSSTDTQYF.